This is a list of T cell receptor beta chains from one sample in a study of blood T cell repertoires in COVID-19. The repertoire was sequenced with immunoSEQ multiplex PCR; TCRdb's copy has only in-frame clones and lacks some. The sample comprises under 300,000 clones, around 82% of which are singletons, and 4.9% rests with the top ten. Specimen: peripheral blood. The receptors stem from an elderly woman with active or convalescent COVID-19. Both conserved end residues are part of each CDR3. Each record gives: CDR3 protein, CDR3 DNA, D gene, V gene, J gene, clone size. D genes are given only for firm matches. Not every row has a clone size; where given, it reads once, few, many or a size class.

cdr3_aa: CASSYAGSSNQPQHF; cdr3_nt: TGTGCCAGCAGTTACGCAGGGTCTAGCAATCAGCCCCAGCATTTT; d_call: NA; v_call: TRBV6-5; j_call: TRBJ1-5; clone_size: NA
cdr3_aa: CASSYTYRESYGYTF; cdr3_nt: TGTGCCAGCAGTTACACATACAGGGAGTCCTATGGCTACACCTTC; d_call: NA; v_call: TRBV6-5; j_call: TRBJ1-2; clone_size: NA
cdr3_aa: CASDRDRNYGYTF; cdr3_nt: TGTGCCAGCGACAGGGACAGGAACTATGGCTACACCTTC; d_call: TRBD1; v_call: TRBV6-5; j_call: TRBJ1-2; clone_size: NA
cdr3_aa: CASSLDLAVREQYF; cdr3_nt: TGTGCCAGCAGCTTGGACCTAGCGGTGCGGGAGCAGTACTTC; d_call: TRBD2; v_call: TRBV5-5; j_call: TRBJ2-7; clone_size: NA
cdr3_aa: CASSSGLEAWQPQHF; cdr3_nt: TGTGCCAGCAGCTCCGGATTAGAGGCCTGGCAGCCCCAGCATTTT; d_call: NA; v_call: TRBV7-6; j_call: TRBJ1-5; clone_size: once
cdr3_aa: CASRPRGFSEKLFF; cdr3_nt: TGTGCCAGCAGACCTAGGGGATTCAGTGAGAAACTGTTTTTT; d_call: NA; v_call: TRBV6-5; j_call: TRBJ1-4; clone_size: NA
cdr3_aa: CSVWGQGGDGYTF; cdr3_nt: TGCAGCGTTTGGGGACAGGGTGGTGATGGCTACACCTTC; d_call: TRBD1; v_call: TRBV29-1; j_call: TRBJ1-2; clone_size: NA
cdr3_aa: CASRPGTNYGYTF; cdr3_nt: TGTGCCAGCAGACCTGGGACAAACTATGGCTACACCTTC; d_call: NA; v_call: TRBV12-3/TRBV12-4; j_call: TRBJ1-2; clone_size: NA
cdr3_aa: CASSEETPSVQQYF; cdr3_nt: TGTGCCAGCAGTGAAGAGACTCCCAGCGTTCAGCAGTACTTC; d_call: NA; v_call: TRBV6-1; j_call: TRBJ2-7; clone_size: NA
cdr3_aa: CASSYRQVDGYTF; cdr3_nt: TGTGCCAGCAGCTACCGACAGGTTGATGGCTACACCTTC; d_call: NA; v_call: TRBV5-4; j_call: TRBJ1-2; clone_size: NA
cdr3_aa: CASSPAGQGYSPLHF; cdr3_nt: TGTGCCAGCAGCCCTGCGGGACAGGGTTATTCACCCCTCCACTTT; d_call: TRBD1; v_call: TRBV5-8; j_call: TRBJ1-6; clone_size: NA
cdr3_aa: CASSLSGELFF; cdr3_nt: TGTGCCAGCAGTTTGAGCGGGGAGCTGTTTTTT; d_call: NA; v_call: TRBV27; j_call: TRBJ2-2; clone_size: NA
cdr3_aa: CASRNRVGELFF; cdr3_nt: TGTGCCAGCAGAAACAGGGTCGGGGAGCTGTTTTTT; d_call: NA; v_call: TRBV5-6; j_call: TRBJ2-2; clone_size: NA
cdr3_aa: CASSLAGRGPHNEQFF; cdr3_nt: TGCGCCAGCAGCTTGGCCGGGAGGGGCCCCCACAATGAGCAGTTCTTC; d_call: TRBD2; v_call: TRBV5-1; j_call: TRBJ2-1; clone_size: NA
cdr3_aa: CASSDYRVGDTEAFF; cdr3_nt: TGTGCCAGTAGTGACTACAGGGTCGGCGACACTGAAGCTTTCTTT; d_call: NA; v_call: TRBV19; j_call: TRBJ1-1; clone_size: NA
cdr3_aa: CASSDRGYGYTF; cdr3_nt: TGTGCCAGCAGTGATAGAGGGTATGGCTACACCTTC; d_call: NA; v_call: TRBV2; j_call: TRBJ1-2; clone_size: NA
cdr3_aa: CASSARGQGGNSPLHF; cdr3_nt: TGTGCCAGCAGTGCACGGGGACAGGGCGGTAATTCACCCCTCCACTTT; d_call: TRBD1; v_call: TRBV28; j_call: TRBJ1-6; clone_size: NA
cdr3_aa: CASSPTGTGTPYNEQFF; cdr3_nt: TGTGCCAGCAGCCCCACCGGGACAGGGACACCCTACAATGAGCAGTTCTTC; d_call: TRBD1; v_call: TRBV28; j_call: TRBJ2-1; clone_size: few
cdr3_aa: CASSLNSGRMYEQYF; cdr3_nt: TGCGCCAGCAGCTTAAATAGCGGGAGAATGTACGAGCAGTACTTC; d_call: TRBD2; v_call: TRBV5-1; j_call: TRBJ2-7; clone_size: NA
cdr3_aa: CASSLMGTGSIYGYTF; cdr3_nt: TGTGCCAGCAGTTTGATGGGGACAGGGTCGATCTATGGCTACACCTTC; d_call: TRBD1; v_call: TRBV27; j_call: TRBJ1-2; clone_size: NA
cdr3_aa: CASSPYAGTGILGYTF; cdr3_nt: TGTGCCAGCAGCCCGTATGCCGGGACAGGGATTTTGGGCTACACCTTC; d_call: TRBD1; v_call: TRBV5-5; j_call: TRBJ1-2; clone_size: once
cdr3_aa: CASSEAAGDQPQHF; cdr3_nt: TGTGCCAGCAGTGAAGCGGCAGGGGATCAGCCCCAGCATTTT; d_call: NA; v_call: TRBV6-1; j_call: TRBJ1-5; clone_size: NA
cdr3_aa: CASSAGSYEQYF; cdr3_nt: TGTGCCAGCTCGGCGGGATCCTACGAGCAGTACTTC; d_call: NA; v_call: TRBV12-3/TRBV12-4; j_call: TRBJ2-7; clone_size: NA
cdr3_aa: CASSVGSDQPQHF; cdr3_nt: TGCGCCAGCAGTGTAGGGAGCGACCAGCCCCAGCATTTT; d_call: NA; v_call: TRBV10-2; j_call: TRBJ1-5; clone_size: NA
cdr3_aa: CASRPISSYNEQFF; cdr3_nt: TGTGCCAGCAGGCCAATTAGCTCCTACAATGAGCAGTTCTTC; d_call: NA; v_call: TRBV5-4; j_call: TRBJ2-1; clone_size: NA
cdr3_aa: CASSHGEKLFF; cdr3_nt: TGTGCCAGCAGTCACGGGGAAAAACTGTTTTTT; d_call: NA; v_call: TRBV3-1/TRBV3-2; j_call: TRBJ1-4; clone_size: NA
cdr3_aa: CASSQDHSYNEQFF; cdr3_nt: TGTGCCAGCAGCCAAGATCACTCATACAATGAGCAGTTCTTC; d_call: NA; v_call: TRBV3-1/TRBV3-2; j_call: TRBJ2-1; clone_size: NA
cdr3_aa: CASSEQGIPNEKLFF; cdr3_nt: TGTGCCAGCAGTGAACAGGGGATCCCTAATGAAAAACTGTTTTTT; d_call: NA; v_call: TRBV2; j_call: TRBJ1-4; clone_size: NA
cdr3_aa: CAITENPRQGRTDTQYF; cdr3_nt: TGTGCCATCACTGAGAACCCCCGGCAGGGGCGCACAGATACGCAGTATTTT; d_call: NA; v_call: TRBV10-3; j_call: TRBJ2-3; clone_size: NA
cdr3_aa: CASRTGLVEAFF; cdr3_nt: TGTGCCAGCAGGACAGGGTTGGTTGAAGCTTTCTTT; d_call: TRBD1; v_call: TRBV28; j_call: TRBJ1-1; clone_size: NA
cdr3_aa: CASSVDGTSNNEQFF; cdr3_nt: TGTGCCAGCAGCGTAGATGGGACTAGTAACAATGAGCAGTTCTTC; d_call: TRBD2; v_call: TRBV9; j_call: TRBJ2-1; clone_size: NA
cdr3_aa: CASSLEKGSPLHF; cdr3_nt: TGTGCCAGCAGCTTAGAGAAGGGGTCACCCCTCCACTTT; d_call: NA; v_call: TRBV11-2; j_call: TRBJ1-6; clone_size: NA
cdr3_aa: CASSADRGRYEQFF; cdr3_nt: TGTGCCAGCAGTGCGGACAGGGGGAGGTATGAGCAGTTCTTC; d_call: TRBD1; v_call: TRBV2; j_call: TRBJ2-1; clone_size: NA
cdr3_aa: CASSPRGLGGELFF; cdr3_nt: TGTGCCAGCAGCCCCAGGGGGCTGGGCGGGGAGCTGTTTTTT; d_call: TRBD1; v_call: TRBV3-1/TRBV3-2; j_call: TRBJ2-2; clone_size: NA
cdr3_aa: CASSDGDWTGETQYF; cdr3_nt: TGTGCCAGCAGTGACGGGGACTGGACTGGAGAGACCCAGTACTTC; d_call: NA; v_call: TRBV6-4; j_call: TRBJ2-5; clone_size: NA
cdr3_aa: CSVGGGSNQPQHF; cdr3_nt: TGCAGCGTTGGCGGGGGTAGCAATCAGCCCCAGCATTTT; d_call: NA; v_call: TRBV29-1; j_call: TRBJ1-5; clone_size: NA
cdr3_aa: CASSQLAGSGYNEQFF; cdr3_nt: TGTGCCAGCAGCCAACTAGCGGGATCGGGGTACAATGAGCAGTTCTTC; d_call: TRBD2; v_call: TRBV4-2; j_call: TRBJ2-1; clone_size: NA
cdr3_aa: CASSATGRIYTGELFF; cdr3_nt: TGTGCCAGTAGCGCGACAGGGAGGATCTACACCGGGGAGCTGTTTTTT; d_call: NA; v_call: TRBV19; j_call: TRBJ2-2; clone_size: NA
cdr3_aa: CASSRDISGNTIYF; cdr3_nt: TGCGCCAGCAGTCGGGACATCTCTGGAAACACCATATATTTT; d_call: NA; v_call: TRBV5-1; j_call: TRBJ1-3; clone_size: NA
cdr3_aa: CASSLAGRGTYGYTF; cdr3_nt: TGTGCCAGCAGCTTAGCCGGTCGGGGAACCTATGGCTACACCTTC; d_call: NA; v_call: TRBV7-8; j_call: TRBJ1-2; clone_size: few
cdr3_aa: CASSLGGGAPSYNEQFF; cdr3_nt: TGTGCCAGCAGCTTGGGCGGGGGGGCCCCCTCCTACAATGAGCAGTTCTTC; d_call: TRBD2; v_call: TRBV5-4; j_call: TRBJ2-1; clone_size: NA
cdr3_aa: CASSHYRESESEAFF; cdr3_nt: TGTGCCAGCTCACACTACAGGGAGTCGGAATCTGAAGCTTTCTTT; d_call: NA; v_call: TRBV18; j_call: TRBJ1-1; clone_size: NA
cdr3_aa: CASSSDGLTSRAQHF; cdr3_nt: TGTGCCAGCAGCTCGGACGGACTAACTTCACGGGCCCAGCATTTT; d_call: NA; v_call: TRBV5-5; j_call: TRBJ1-5; clone_size: once
cdr3_aa: CASNNGNSYNEQFF; cdr3_nt: TGTGCCAGTAATAACGGGAATAGCTACAATGAGCAGTTCTTC; d_call: NA; v_call: TRBV19; j_call: TRBJ2-1; clone_size: NA
cdr3_aa: CASSPSWTSGNTGELFF; cdr3_nt: TGTGCCAGCTCACCAAGCTGGACTAGCGGGAACACCGGGGAGCTGTTTTTT; d_call: TRBD2; v_call: TRBV18; j_call: TRBJ2-2; clone_size: NA
cdr3_aa: CASGTRLNEKLFF; cdr3_nt: TGTGCCAGCGGGACTAGACTGAATGAAAAACTGTTTTTT; d_call: NA; v_call: TRBV11-2; j_call: TRBJ1-4; clone_size: NA
cdr3_aa: CASSSGHQNTEAFF; cdr3_nt: TGCGCCAGCAGCTCGGGACACCAGAACACTGAAGCTTTCTTT; d_call: NA; v_call: TRBV5-1; j_call: TRBJ1-1; clone_size: NA
cdr3_aa: CASRSQGAQVGELFF; cdr3_nt: TGCGCCAGCAGATCACAGGGGGCGCAGGTCGGGGAGCTGTTTTTT; d_call: TRBD1; v_call: TRBV5-1; j_call: TRBJ2-2; clone_size: NA
cdr3_aa: CSAGSSGTTELNTGELFF; cdr3_nt: TGCAGCGCCGGTTCATCCGGGACTACCGAATTGAACACCGGGGAGCTGTTTTTT; d_call: TRBD2; v_call: TRBV29-1; j_call: TRBJ2-2; clone_size: NA
cdr3_aa: CAWSRGSTNEKLFF; cdr3_nt: TGTGCCTGGAGTCGGGGGTCAACTAATGAAAAACTGTTTTTT; d_call: NA; v_call: TRBV30; j_call: TRBJ1-4; clone_size: NA